One and the same sample provided the 29 T cell receptor beta chains below, sequenced in a study of PD-1 blockade in classical Hodgkin lymphoma. Sequenced by immunoSEQ multiplex PCR; TCRdb stores in-frame clones only, minus some. Among tens of thousands of clones listed, over 60% were seen once. After autologous stem cell transplantation all patients relapsed, and prior brentuximab vedotin exposure differed between cohorts. Sequenced here: peripheral blood mononuclear cells (PBMCs), sampled at baseline. The receptors derive from a human donor with classical Hodgkin lymphoma.

This clone counts as medium-sized. V is TRBV7-3 and J is TRBJ2-1, with D hard to call. Trimming stripped 8 bases from V and 7 bases from J, with 15 bases between. The germline V gene has CDR1 SGHTA and CDR2 FQGTGA. The CDR3 is made up of 13 amino acids. DNA of the CDR3: TGTGCCAGCGAAGGCCAGGATACAAATGAGCAGTTCTTC. Protein product: CASEGQDTNEQFF.

The chain recombines TRBV11-2 with TRBJ2-7; D is perhaps TRBD1 or TRBD2 (5 bases each). V was shortened by 6 bases and J by 4 bases, with 22 bases between the two germline ends. Germline loops: CDR1 SGHAT, CDR2 FQNNGV. The CDR3 loop spans 16 amino acids. The CDR3 is CASSPIRRDGPYEQYF. The CDR3 coding sequence is TGTGCCAGCAGTCCCATTCGACGGGACGGGCCGTACGAGCAGTACTTC.

This clone was picked up one time. The chain is built from TRBV6-5 and TRBJ2-2; 9 nucleotides align to TRBD1. Unmatched junction bases numbered 5, after V lost 5 bases and J lost 4 bases. The CDR3 runs 15 residues. The germline V gene has CDR1 MNHEY and CDR2 SVGAGI. In DNA, the CDR3 is TGTGCCAGCAGTAGAGGGACAGGGTTCACCGGGGAGCTGTTTTTT. Translated: CASSRGTGFTGELFF.

This clone has just one count. The CDR3 reads CASSLDEPYEQYF. The CDR3 DNA follows: TGTGCCAGCAGTTTGGACGAACCCTACGAGCAGTACTTC. The chain has TRBV6-1 and TRBJ2-7, with no clear D. This CDR3 spans 13 amino acids. CDR1 is MNHNS and CDR2 is SASEGT in the germline V gene. V was shortened by 5 bases and J by 2 bases, with 10 bases between the two germline ends.

The V call is TRBV15, the J call TRBJ2-6; perhaps D is TRBD1 or TRBD2 (5 bases each). The CDR3 sequence is 16 residues long. The V end was cut by 5 bases, the J end by 0 bases, with 11 bases between. Looked up from germline, CDR1 is LNHNV and CDR2 is YYDKDF (reference sequence). This chain's CDR3 is CATSGTVHSGANVLTF. CDR3 coding DNA: TGTGCCACCAGCGGGACGGTCCACTCTGGGGCCAACGTCCTGACTTTC.

This clone appeared once. This sequence joins TRBV30 and TRBJ2-6; D perhaps matches TRBD2 (6 bases). The CDR3 loop spans 15 amino acids. Germline loops: CDR1 GTSNPN, CDR2 SVGIG (reference sequence). V was trimmed by 1 base and J by 4 bases, leaving 11 bases between them. CDR3 sequence (DNA): TGTGCCTGGAGTGGCGGAGGGGCGGGGGCCAACGTCCTGACTTTC. Amino acid sequence: CAWSGGGAGANVLTF.

This chain uses TRBV7-9 with TRBJ2-3; 7 positions agree with TRBD1. The CDR3 is made up of 15 amino acids. Germline V CDR1 and CDR2: SEHNR, FQNEAQ (reference sequence). The V segment lost 5 bases and the J segment 0 bases; nucleotides outside the gene matches: 5. The CDR3 DNA reads TGTGCCAGCAGCACTGAACAGGGGAGCACAGATACGCAGTATTTT. It codes for CASSTEQGSTDTQYF.

This chain connects TRBV6-6 to TRBJ1-5; D unresolved. CDR3 length: 11 residues. Trimming cost V 5 bases and J 4 bases, with 3 bases left between them. Germline V lookup: CDR1 MNHNY, CDR2 SVGAGI (reference sequence). The CDR3 here is CASSGNQPQHF. As DNA, the CDR3 is TGTGCCAGCAGTGGAAATCAGCCCCAGCATTTT.

CDR3 bases: TGTGCCAGCAGTAACCCCCCCGCAGATACGCAGTATTTT. Translation gives CASSNPPADTQYF. V gene TRBV6-5 combines with J gene TRBJ2-3; D is unclear. This CDR3 contains 13 residues. Trimming cost V 5 bases and J 4 bases, with 10 bases left between them. From germline, CDR1 is MNHEY and CDR2 SVGAGI.

The rearrangement uses TRBV6-5 and TRBJ1-1; D not certain. This CDR3 contains 12 residues. V was cut by 6 bases and J by 11 bases, with 16 bases left in between. CDR1 is MNHEY, CDR2 SVGAGI, per germline. The CDR3 protein is CASRTSGESAFF. The CDR3 bases are TGTGCCAGCAGGACCTCCGGGGAATCGGCTTTCTTT.

The chain has TRBV18 and TRBJ2-1, with TRBD2 matching over 8 bases. Trimming at V came to 3 bases and at J to 5 bases, leaving 6 bases not matched to a gene. Germline CDR1 and CDR2: KGHSH and LQKENI. CDR3 length equals 15 residues. The CDR3: CASSPLAGLNNEQFF. DNA of the CDR3: TGTGCCAGCTCACCCCTAGCGGGTCTCAACAATGAGCAGTTCTTC.

The chain uses TRBV6-6 and TRBJ1-1; no clear D. The CDR3 is 11 residues long. Trimming took 6 bases from V and 6 from J, leaving 8 bases between them. Germline CDR1 MNHNY, CDR2 SVGAGI (reference sequence). The CDR3 DNA follows: TGTGCCAGCAGCGACGGGGCTGAAGCTTTCTTT. Its translation is CASSDGAEAFF.

The V call is TRBV7-2, the J call TRBJ1-1; D ambiguous. This CDR3 has 16 residues. V lost 2 bases, J lost 1 base, and 14 bases lay in between. Germline values: CDR1 SGHTA, CDR2 FQGNSA. Here the CDR3 reads CASSLTSGSQNTEAFF. The CDR3 DNA sequence: TGTGCCAGCAGCTTAACGTCTGGCAGCCAGAACACTGAAGCTTTCTTT.

This clone was counted once. The chain links TRBV5-5 to TRBJ2-3; 9 nucleotides align to TRBD2. The length of the CDR3 is 16 residues. CDR1 and CDR2 (germline): SGHKS, YYEKEE (reference sequence). J gave up 3 bases and V 4 bases, and 9 bases lay outside the gene matches. CDR3: CASSVIAGVGTDTQYF. The CDR3 DNA follows: TGTGCCAGCAGCGTAATAGCGGGGGTCGGGACAGATACGCAGTATTTT.

This clone was picked up a small number of times. V usage is TRBV9 and J usage is TRBJ2-1, with TRBD2 identical over 9 bases. CDR1 is SGDLS and CDR2 is YYNGEE in the germline V gene. V shed 7 bases, J shed 2 bases, and the junction held 7 bases outside the gene matches. The CDR3 extends over 15 amino acids. The CDR3 loop reads CASGEGGRAYNEQFF. In DNA form, the CDR3 reads TGTGCCAGCGGGGAAGGCGGGAGGGCCTACAATGAGCAGTTCTTC.

The V and J genes are TRBV18 and TRBJ2-2; TRBD2 agrees at 13 bases. V lost 4 bases and J lost 5; bases outside the gene matches: 7. The germline V gene has CDR1 KGHSH and CDR2 LQKENI. CDR3 length: 17 residues. CDR3 sequence (DNA): TGTGCCAGCTCACGACTAGCGGGAGGCCAGGGGACCGGGGAGCTGTTTTTT. The encoded protein is CASSRLAGGQGTGELFF.

The chain is built from TRBV15 and TRBJ2-7, with D perhaps assigned TRBD1 or TRBD2 (5 bases each). CDR1 is LNHNV, CDR2 YYDKDF, per germline (reference sequence). The CDR3 consists of 15 residues. Between the trimmed V and J ends, which lost 3 bases and 7 bases, there was a span of 19 bases. The CDR3 region has the DNA TGTGCCACCAGCAGGGACGGGGTAGTAGGGGTGGAGCAGTACTTC. Translating it yields CATSRDGVVGVEQYF.

The rearrangement links TRBV2 to TRBJ2-5; TRBD2 might be the D (5 bases). Trimming removed 6 bases from V and 5 bases from J, with 16 bases in between. The CDR3 has 14 amino acids. CDR1 SNHLY and CDR2 FYNNEI come from the germline V gene. Here the CDR3 reads CASSLGESDETQYF. As DNA, the CDR3 is TGTGCCAGCAGCCTCGGGGAGTCCGACGAGACCCAGTACTTC.

The chain is built from TRBV27 and TRBJ1-3; D call uncertain. Germline CDR1 is MNHEY and CDR2 is SMNVEV (reference sequence). The length of the CDR3 is 14 residues. V dropped 2 bases and J dropped 4 bases, with 9 bases sitting between them. CDR3: CASSLRGAGNTIYF. The CDR3, as DNA: TGTGCCAGCAGTTTACGGGGTGCGGGAAACACCATATATTTT.

This clone was seen a handful of times. This chain joins TRBV6-1 and TRBJ1-2; 8 bases match TRBD1. The ends lost 7 bases at V and 3 bases at J; junction bases unmatched: 7. This CDR3 spans 14 amino acids. CDR1 MNHNS and CDR2 SASEGT come from the germline V gene. The CDR3 DNA is TGTGCCAGCATCGAAAGACAGGGGCACTATGGCTACACCTTC. Translated: CASIERQGHYGYTF.

This sequence joins TRBV30 and TRBJ1-5; TRBD1 might be the D (5 bases). This CDR3 region has 14 residues. Germline V gene data show CDR1 as GTSNPN and CDR2 as SVGIG (reference sequence). V was trimmed by 0 bases and J by 6 bases, leaving 12 bases between them. Here the CDR3 reads CAWSVVGLAQPQHF. The CDR3 nucleotides read TGTGCCTGGAGTGTGGTGGGGCTGGCTCAGCCCCAGCATTTT.

The chain couples TRBV12-2 to TRBJ2-2; TRBD1 is the table's D call, not checked against the DNA. TRBV12-2 is flagged as a pseudogene. This CDR3 spans 17 amino acids. CDR3 loop: CASRLARTGIDTGELFF. CDR3 coding DNA: TGTGCAAGTCGCTTAGCTAGGACAGGGATAGACACCGGGGAGCTGTTTTTT.

The chain has TRBV6-5 and TRBJ1-5; D is ambiguous. V was clipped by 0 bases and J by 3 bases, with 3 bases between them. Germline V gene lookup returns CDR1 MNHEY and CDR2 SVGAGI. CDR3 length: 13 residues. The CDR3 DNA is TGTGCCAGCAGTTACTCCCACAATCAGCCCCAGCATTTT. Its translation is CASSYSHNQPQHF.

This clone has just one count. V usage is TRBV5-4 and J usage is TRBJ2-3; D call uncertain. The CDR3 has 13 amino acids. Germline V CDR1 and CDR2: SGHNT, YYREEE (reference sequence). The V gene lost 0 bases and the J gene lost 4 bases, with 6 bases spanning the gap. CDR3 residues: CASSLGAPDTQYF. CDR3 nucleotides: TGTGCCAGCAGCTTGGGGGCGCCAGATACGCAGTATTTT.

The rearrangement joins TRBV6-6 to TRBJ2-1; 9 bases are shared with TRBD2. From germline, CDR1 is MNHNY and CDR2 SVGAGI (reference sequence). Trimming took 5 bases from V and 0 from J; bases not matched to a gene: 5. The CDR3 sequence is 16 residues long. The CDR3 bases are TGTGCCAGCAGTCGCACAGCGGGAGGCTCCTACAATGAGCAGTTCTTC. Amino acid sequence: CASSRTAGGSYNEQFF.

This chain links TRBV7-2 with TRBJ2-2; 8 bases agree with TRBD1. The CDR3 covers 15 residues. CDR1 is SGHTA and CDR2 is FQGNSA in the germline V gene. J gave up 7 bases and V 5 bases, and 9 bases lay outside the gene matches. The chain's CDR3 is CASSPDRVLNGELFF. CDR3 nucleotides: TGTGCCAGCAGCCCGGACAGGGTACTTAACGGGGAGCTGTTTTTT.

The chain carries TRBV7-6 and TRBJ2-3, with 9 bases identical to TRBD2. Germline CDR1 reads SGHVS; CDR2 reads FNYEAQ. After removal of 3 bases from V and 4 bases from J, the junction contained 23 bases not matched to a gene. The CDR3 totals 21 residues. CDR3 in amino acids: CASSFPGGARSPSGAADTQYF. CDR3 bases: TGTGCCAGCAGCTTCCCTGGGGGGGCGAGGTCCCCTAGCGGGGCGGCAGATACGCAGTATTTT. The full variable domain, rest sourced from reference TRBV7-6 and TRBJ2-3, is GAGVSQSPRYKVTKRGQDVALRCDPISGHVSLYWYRQALGQGPEFLTYFNYEAQQDKSGLPNDRFSAERPEGSISTLTIQRTEQRDSAMYRCASSFPGGARSPSGAADTQYFGPGTRLTVL.

The rearrangement links TRBV20-1 to TRBJ2-7; D is possibly TRBD1 or TRBD2 (5 bases each). Trimming shortened V by 4 bases and J by 5 bases, and 9 bases separated the two germline ends. Germline CDR1 is DFQATT and CDR2 is SNEGSKA (reference sequence). The CDR3 is made up of 11 amino acids. CDR3 in amino acids: CSATMGDEQYF. CDR3 bases: TGCAGTGCTACGATGGGGGACGAGCAGTACTTC.

Of note for this clone: This CDR3 fails to terminate in the conserved phenylalanine or tryptophan, so it likely reflects a read error. The DNA is left out, because the CDR3 cannot be placed on it with certainty; the CDR3 is given as TCRdb lists it. This chain joins TRBV6-6 and TRBJ2-7; TRBD1 is the table's D call and was not checked against the DNA. The CDR3 length is 10 residues, termini included. The germline V gene has CDR1 MNHNY and CDR2 SVGAGI (reference sequence). CDR3 amino acids: CASSPRAGWS.